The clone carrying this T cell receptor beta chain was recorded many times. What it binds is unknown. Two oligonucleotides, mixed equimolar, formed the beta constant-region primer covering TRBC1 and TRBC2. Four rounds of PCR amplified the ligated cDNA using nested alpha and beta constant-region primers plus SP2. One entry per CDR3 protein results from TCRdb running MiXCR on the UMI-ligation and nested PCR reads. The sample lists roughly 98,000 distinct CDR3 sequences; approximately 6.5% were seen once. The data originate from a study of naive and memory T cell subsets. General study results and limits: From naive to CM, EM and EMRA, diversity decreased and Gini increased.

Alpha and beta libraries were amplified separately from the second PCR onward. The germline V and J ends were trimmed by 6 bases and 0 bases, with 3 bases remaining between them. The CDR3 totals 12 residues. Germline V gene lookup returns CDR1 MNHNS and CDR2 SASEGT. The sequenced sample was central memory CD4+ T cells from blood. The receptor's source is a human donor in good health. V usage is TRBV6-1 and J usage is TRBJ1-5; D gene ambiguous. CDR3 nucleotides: TGTGCCAGCAGGAATAGCAATCAGCCCCAGCATTTT. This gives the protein CASRNSNQPQHF.